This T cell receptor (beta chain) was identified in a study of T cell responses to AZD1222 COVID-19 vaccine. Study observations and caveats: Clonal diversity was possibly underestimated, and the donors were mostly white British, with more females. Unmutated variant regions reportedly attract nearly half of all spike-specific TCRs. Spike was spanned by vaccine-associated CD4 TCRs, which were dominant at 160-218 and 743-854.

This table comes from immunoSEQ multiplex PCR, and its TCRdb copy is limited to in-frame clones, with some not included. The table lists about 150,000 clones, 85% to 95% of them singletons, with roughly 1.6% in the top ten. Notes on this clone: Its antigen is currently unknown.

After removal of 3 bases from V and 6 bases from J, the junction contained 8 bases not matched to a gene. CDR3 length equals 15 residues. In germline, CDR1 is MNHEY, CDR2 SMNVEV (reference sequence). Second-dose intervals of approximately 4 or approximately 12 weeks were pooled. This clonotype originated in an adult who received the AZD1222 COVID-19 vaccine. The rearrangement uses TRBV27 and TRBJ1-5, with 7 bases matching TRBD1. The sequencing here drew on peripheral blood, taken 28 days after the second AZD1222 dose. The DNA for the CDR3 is TGTGCCAGCAGTTTGTCCCTGACAGGGATTCAGCCCCAGCATTTT. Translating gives CASSLSLTGIQPQHF.